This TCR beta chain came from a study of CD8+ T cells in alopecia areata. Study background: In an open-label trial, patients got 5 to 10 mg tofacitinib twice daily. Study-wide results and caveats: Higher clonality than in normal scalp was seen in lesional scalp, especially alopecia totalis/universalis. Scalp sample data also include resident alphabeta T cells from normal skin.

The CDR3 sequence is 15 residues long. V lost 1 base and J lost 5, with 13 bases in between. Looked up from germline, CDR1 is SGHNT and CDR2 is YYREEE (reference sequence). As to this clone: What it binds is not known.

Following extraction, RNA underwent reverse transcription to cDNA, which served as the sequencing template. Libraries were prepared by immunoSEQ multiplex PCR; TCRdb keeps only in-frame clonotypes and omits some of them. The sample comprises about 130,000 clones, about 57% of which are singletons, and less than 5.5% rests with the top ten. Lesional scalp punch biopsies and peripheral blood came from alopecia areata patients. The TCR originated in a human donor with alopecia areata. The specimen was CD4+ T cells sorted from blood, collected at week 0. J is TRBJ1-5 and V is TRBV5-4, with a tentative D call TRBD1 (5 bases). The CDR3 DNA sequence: TGTGCCAGCAGCTTGATGTCCTCGGGGGATCAGCCCCAGCATTTT. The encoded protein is CASSLMSSGDQPQHF.